The rows below give T cell receptor beta chains drawn from one sample of a study of shared clonotypes between healthy human individuals. Clones were read by immunoSEQ multiplex PCR, and TCRdb kept only the in-frame ones, dropping some. There are about 320,000 clones in the sample; about nine tenths occur only once, and 15% to 20% lies in the top ten. Sequencing was performed on memory CD8+ T cells sorted from blood. Receptors originate from a man aged 18 to 35 in good health. Both conserved end residues are part of each CDR3. D genes are given only for firm matches. Only some rows state a clone size, as once, few, many or a class for expanded clones.

clone_size j_call v_call d_call cdr3_aa cdr3_nt
NA TRBJ2-7 TRBV27 TRBD2 CASSALGLAGTYEQYF TGTGCCAGCAGTGCCCTTGGGCTAGCGGGGACCTACGAGCAGTACTTC
NA TRBJ2-3 TRBV14 NA CASSHITGLTDTQYF TGTGCCAGCAGCCATATAACAGGGTTGACAGATACGCAGTATTTT
few TRBJ2-1 TRBV18 NA CASSPPDSSYNEQFF TGTGCCAGCTCACCACCGGACAGCTCCTACAATGAGCAGTTCTTC
NA TRBJ1-3 TRBV6-4 NA CAAALRETGNTIYF TGTGCCGCCGCTCTCAGGGAGACTGGAAACACCATATATTTT
NA TRBJ2-7 TRBV4-1 NA CASSQGDNYEQYF TGCGCCAGCAGCCAAGGGGACAACTACGAGCAGTACTTC
NA TRBJ2-7 TRBV5-1 NA CASSWRTNYEQYF TGCGCCAGCAGCTGGCGTACCAACTACGAGCAGTACTTC
NA TRBJ1-1 TRBV5-1 NA CASSPHPRDTEAFF TGCGCCAGCAGCCCCCACCCCCGCGACACTGAAGCTTTCTTT
NA TRBJ1-1 TRBV6-6 NA CASSYSAGDGTEAFF TGTGCCAGCAGTTACTCAGCAGGGGATGGCACTGAAGCTTTCTTT
NA TRBJ1-3 TRBV4-1 NA CASSQFQAGNTIYF TGCGCCAGCAGCCAATTCCAGGCGGGAAACACCATATATTTT
NA TRBJ1-1 TRBV10-3 NA CASSDAGGVMNTEAFF TGTGCCAGCAGTGATGCTGGCGGGGTTATGAACACTGAAGCTTTCTTT